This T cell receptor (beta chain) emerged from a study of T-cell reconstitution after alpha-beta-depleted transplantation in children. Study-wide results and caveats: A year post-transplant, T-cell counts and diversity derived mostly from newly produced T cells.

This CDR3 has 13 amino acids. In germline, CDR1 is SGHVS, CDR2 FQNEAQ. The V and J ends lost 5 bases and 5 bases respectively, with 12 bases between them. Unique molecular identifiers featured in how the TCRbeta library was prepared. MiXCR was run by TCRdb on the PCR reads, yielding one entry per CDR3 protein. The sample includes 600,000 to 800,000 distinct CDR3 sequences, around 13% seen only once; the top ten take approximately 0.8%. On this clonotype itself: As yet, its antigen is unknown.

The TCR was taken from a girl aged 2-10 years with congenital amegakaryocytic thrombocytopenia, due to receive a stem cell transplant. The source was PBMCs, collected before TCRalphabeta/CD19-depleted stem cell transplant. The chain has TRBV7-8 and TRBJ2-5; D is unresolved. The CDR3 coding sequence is TGTGCCAGCAGCCCATCCCGGACGGAGACCCAGTACTTC. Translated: CASSPSRTETQYF. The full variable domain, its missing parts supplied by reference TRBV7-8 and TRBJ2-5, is GAGVSQSPRYKVAKRGQDVALRCDPISGHVSLFWYQQALGQGPEFLTYFQNEAQLDKSGLPSDRFFAERPEGSVSTLKIQRTQQEDSAVYLCASSPSRTETQYFGPGTRLLVL.